This is a list of T cell receptor beta chains from one sample in a study of blood T cell repertoires in COVID-19. The assay was immunoSEQ multiplex PCR, and TCRdb's table has in-frame clones only and misses some. The sample carries about 90,000 clones, over 80% recorded once. The sample comprised peripheral blood. These receptors all come from a woman aged 70-85 years with active or convalescent COVID-19. Both conserved end residues are part of each CDR3. D genes are given only for firm matches. Not all rows give a size; the values are once, few, many and, for expanded clones, a class.

cdr3_aa: CASSLSEGGNTEAFF
cdr3_nt: TGTGCCAGCTCACTCTCCGAGGGAGGGAACACTGAAGCTTTCTTT
clone_size: .
j_call: TRBJ1-1
d_call: .
v_call: TRBV18

cdr3_aa: CASSLLAGGRDEQFF
cdr3_nt: TGTGCCAGCAGCTTACTAGCGGGGGGCCGGGATGAGCAGTTCTTC
clone_size: .
j_call: TRBJ2-1
d_call: TRBD2
v_call: TRBV2

cdr3_aa: CASSADRGLTQPQHF
cdr3_nt: TGTGCCAGCAGCGCCGACAGGGGGCTAACTCAGCCCCAGCATTTT
clone_size: .
j_call: TRBJ1-5
d_call: TRBD1
v_call: TRBV2

cdr3_aa: CATSGTGSADTQYF
cdr3_nt: TGTGCCACCAGTGGGACAGGGAGCGCAGATACGCAGTATTTT
clone_size: .
j_call: TRBJ2-3
d_call: TRBD1
v_call: TRBV24-1

cdr3_aa: CASSPLPGNTEAFF
cdr3_nt: TGTGCCAGCTCACCACTTCCAGGGAACACTGAAGCTTTCTTT
clone_size: few
j_call: TRBJ1-1
d_call: .
v_call: TRBV18

cdr3_aa: CASSQPGRDRSGNTIYF
cdr3_nt: TGTGCCAGCAGCCAACCCGGAAGGGACAGGTCTGGAAACACCATATATTTT
clone_size: .
j_call: TRBJ1-3
d_call: TRBD1
v_call: TRBV11-2

cdr3_aa: CASSQDRVFLYGYTF
cdr3_nt: TGTGCCAGCAGCCAAGATCGTGTATTTCTCTATGGCTACACCTTC
clone_size: .
j_call: TRBJ1-2
d_call: .
v_call: TRBV3-1/TRBV3-2

cdr3_aa: CASIGRTEAFF
cdr3_nt: TGTGCCAGCATTGGGAGGACTGAAGCTTTCTTT
clone_size: few
j_call: TRBJ1-1
d_call: .
v_call: TRBV6-5

cdr3_aa: CASRFQVGQGLAGENTGELFF
cdr3_nt: TGTGCAAGTCGCTTTCAGGTGGGACAGGGACTAGCGGGGGAGAACACCGGGGAGCTGTTTTTT
clone_size: once
j_call: TRBJ2-2
d_call: .
v_call: TRBV12-2

cdr3_aa: CASSQVGEQFF
cdr3_nt: TGTGCCAGCAGCCAAGTCGGTGAGCAGTTCTTC
clone_size: .
j_call: TRBJ2-1
d_call: .
v_call: TRBV5-4

cdr3_aa: CASSEQVRGSGQNIQYF
cdr3_nt: TGTGCCAGCAGTGAACAGGTTAGGGGGTCCGGCCAAAACATTCAGTACTTC
clone_size: .
j_call: TRBJ2-4
d_call: .
v_call: TRBV6-1

cdr3_aa: CASSQDPSRGEATEAFF
cdr3_nt: TGTGCCAGCAGCCAAGATCCGTCCAGGGGAGAGGCCACTGAAGCTTTCTTT
clone_size: .
j_call: TRBJ1-1
d_call: .
v_call: TRBV4-2

cdr3_aa: CASSSDRGLRGYTF
cdr3_nt: TGTGCCAGCAGTTCGGACAGGGGGCTTCGTGGCTACACCTTC
clone_size: few
j_call: TRBJ1-2
d_call: TRBD1
v_call: TRBV27

cdr3_aa: CASSLLDRGKMKGTQYF
cdr3_nt: TGTGCCAGCAGCCTCCTCGACAGGGGGAAAATGAAGGGGACGCAGTATTTT
clone_size: many
j_call: TRBJ2-3
d_call: TRBD1
v_call: TRBV7-8

cdr3_aa: CASSLGPGQGIPLHF
cdr3_nt: TGTGCCAGCAGCTTGGGGCCGGGACAGGGGATCCCCCTCCACTTT
clone_size: .
j_call: TRBJ1-6
d_call: TRBD1
v_call: TRBV5-5

cdr3_aa: CASSPRTGVGYTF
cdr3_nt: TGTGCCAGCAGTCCCCGGACAGGGGTCGGCTACACCTTC
clone_size: .
j_call: TRBJ1-2
d_call: TRBD1
v_call: TRBV12-3/TRBV12-4

cdr3_aa: CSVQRREAFF
cdr3_nt: TGCAGTGTCCAGCGGCGGGAAGCTTTCTTT
clone_size: .
j_call: TRBJ1-1
d_call: .
v_call: TRBV20-1

cdr3_aa: CASRQGGGSEQFF
cdr3_nt: TGTGCCAGTAGACAGGGCGGGGGTTCGGAGCAGTTCTTC
clone_size: .
j_call: TRBJ2-1
d_call: .
v_call: TRBV19

cdr3_aa: CASSLVPSGIYNEQFF
cdr3_nt: TGCGCCAGCAGCTTGGTTCCTAGCGGTATCTACAATGAGCAGTTCTTC
clone_size: .
j_call: TRBJ2-1
d_call: TRBD2
v_call: TRBV5-1

cdr3_aa: CASSATGGDGYGYTF
cdr3_nt: TGCGCCAGCAGCGCGACAGGGGGCGATGGGTATGGCTACACCTTC
clone_size: .
j_call: TRBJ1-2
d_call: TRBD1
v_call: TRBV5-1

cdr3_aa: CASSSNPGQGGGYTF
cdr3_nt: TGTGCCAGCAGTTCGAATCCGGGACAGGGCGGGGGCTACACCTTC
clone_size: .
j_call: TRBJ1-2
d_call: TRBD1
v_call: TRBV7-2

cdr3_aa: CASSRTSGGVDEQFF
cdr3_nt: TGTGCCAGCAGCCGGACTAGCGGGGGGGTCGATGAGCAGTTCTTC
clone_size: .
j_call: TRBJ2-1
d_call: TRBD2
v_call: TRBV3-1/TRBV3-2

cdr3_aa: CASSLGGVGQGSYEQYF
cdr3_nt: TGTGCCAGCAGCTTAGGTGGGGTCGGACAGGGTAGCTACGAGCAGTACTTC
clone_size: .
j_call: TRBJ2-7
d_call: TRBD1
v_call: TRBV11-2

cdr3_aa: CASSLPGGRYGYTF
cdr3_nt: TGTGCCAGCAGTTTGCCGGGCGGGAGGTATGGCTACACCTTC
clone_size: .
j_call: TRBJ1-2
d_call: .
v_call: TRBV28

cdr3_aa: CASSPQGLDTDTQYF
cdr3_nt: TGTGCCAGCAGTCCCCAGGGACTCGACACAGATACGCAGTATTTT
clone_size: .
j_call: TRBJ2-3
d_call: .
v_call: TRBV27

cdr3_aa: CASSPLGGSHEQYF
cdr3_nt: TGTGCCAGCTCACCACTGGGCGGGAGCCACGAGCAGTACTTC
clone_size: .
j_call: TRBJ2-7
d_call: TRBD2
v_call: TRBV18

cdr3_aa: CASSWTDDSNQPQHF
cdr3_nt: TGTGCCAGCAGCTGGACAGATGATAGCAATCAGCCCCAGCATTTT
clone_size: .
j_call: TRBJ1-5
d_call: .
v_call: TRBV11-2

cdr3_aa: CATLRGLNGYTF
cdr3_nt: TGTGCCACCCTAAGGGGTCTCAATGGCTACACCTTC
clone_size: .
j_call: TRBJ1-2
d_call: .
v_call: TRBV7-8

cdr3_aa: CASSSRTGAGEKLFF
cdr3_nt: TGTGCCAGTAGTTCACGGACAGGGGCGGGTGAAAAACTGTTTTTT
clone_size: few
j_call: TRBJ1-4
d_call: TRBD1
v_call: TRBV19

cdr3_aa: CASSKTTVRQPQHF
cdr3_nt: TGTGCCAGCAGCAAAACGACAGTTCGTCAGCCCCAGCATTTT
clone_size: .
j_call: TRBJ1-5
d_call: .
v_call: TRBV21-1

cdr3_aa: CAISAGQSFSYEQYF
cdr3_nt: TGTGCCATCAGTGCTGGACAGTCGTTCTCCTACGAGCAGTACTTC
clone_size: .
j_call: TRBJ2-7
d_call: .
v_call: TRBV10-3

cdr3_aa: CASSQTGLPGGEQFF
cdr3_nt: TGTGCCAGCAGCCAGACGGGACTCCCAGGTGGTGAGCAGTTCTTC
clone_size: .
j_call: TRBJ2-1
d_call: .
v_call: TRBV3-1/TRBV3-2

cdr3_aa: CASSLGGTEGYTF
cdr3_nt: TGCGCCAGCAGCTTGGGTGGGACAGAAGGCTACACCTTC
clone_size: .
j_call: TRBJ1-2
d_call: TRBD1
v_call: TRBV5-1

cdr3_aa: CASSRDRYYEQYF
cdr3_nt: TGCGCCAGCAGCCGGGACAGGTACTACGAGCAGTACTTC
clone_size: .
j_call: TRBJ2-7
d_call: TRBD1
v_call: TRBV5-1

cdr3_aa: CASSQVGRGKGFQPQHF
cdr3_nt: TGCGCCAGCAGCCAAGTGGGTCGGGGGAAGGGTTTTCAGCCCCAGCATTTT
clone_size: once
j_call: TRBJ1-5
d_call: .
v_call: TRBV4-3

cdr3_aa: CASSLIQGAWTDTQYF
cdr3_nt: TGTGCCAGCAGCTTGATCCAGGGGGCATGGACAGATACGCAGTATTTT
clone_size: .
j_call: TRBJ2-3
d_call: TRBD1
v_call: TRBV7-2

cdr3_aa: CASSMGGSSYNEQFF
cdr3_nt: TGTGCCAGTAGTATGGGGGGTAGCTCCTACAATGAGCAGTTCTTC
clone_size: .
j_call: TRBJ2-1
d_call: .
v_call: TRBV19

cdr3_aa: CASSLRTSGVSSYEQYF
cdr3_nt: TGTGCCAGCAGCTTACGGACTAGCGGGGTAAGCTCCTACGAGCAGTACTTC
clone_size: .
j_call: TRBJ2-7
d_call: TRBD2
v_call: TRBV13

cdr3_aa: CSVDSNEQFF
cdr3_nt: TGCAGCGTTGACAGCAATGAGCAGTTCTTC
clone_size: .
j_call: TRBJ2-1
d_call: .
v_call: TRBV29-1

cdr3_aa: CASSLLNTGELFF
cdr3_nt: TGTGCCAGCAGTTTACTAAACACCGGGGAGCTGTTTTTT
clone_size: .
j_call: TRBJ2-2
d_call: .
v_call: TRBV6-5

cdr3_aa: CASSWRQGIVTQYF
cdr3_nt: TGTGCCAGCAGTTGGCGACAGGGGATAGTTACGCAGTATTTT
clone_size: .
j_call: TRBJ2-3
d_call: TRBD1
v_call: TRBV6-6